This T cell receptor (beta chain) was sequenced in a study of T cell repertoires in cytomegalovirus infection. Study background: Public TCR beta signature analysis indicated the presence of both CMV infection and matching HLA type. Study-wide points: HLA-C-restricted CMV clonotypes gave the most frequent clonotype in two of eight donors.

This CDR3 is 14 amino acids long. The germline V gene has CDR1 SEHNR and CDR2 FQNEAQ (reference sequence). V lost 1 base and J lost 5, with 11 bases in between. TCRdb re-called the reads with MiXCR, one entry per CDR3 protein. The table has more than 500,000 distinct CDR3 sequences, 15% to 20% seen once. This clonotype has only a few counts. Its antigen is not identified. The sequence derives from a human donor in good health (CMV status not recorded). Some clones in this sample may be carry-over from other donors' samples. The chain links TRBV7-9 to TRBJ2-5, with D unresolved. Material for sequencing was CD8+ T cells from PBMCs. Here the CDR3 DNA reads TGTGCCAGCAGCTTAGGGGCGGTCCCGGAGACCCAGTACTTC. Translation gives CASSLGAVPETQYF.